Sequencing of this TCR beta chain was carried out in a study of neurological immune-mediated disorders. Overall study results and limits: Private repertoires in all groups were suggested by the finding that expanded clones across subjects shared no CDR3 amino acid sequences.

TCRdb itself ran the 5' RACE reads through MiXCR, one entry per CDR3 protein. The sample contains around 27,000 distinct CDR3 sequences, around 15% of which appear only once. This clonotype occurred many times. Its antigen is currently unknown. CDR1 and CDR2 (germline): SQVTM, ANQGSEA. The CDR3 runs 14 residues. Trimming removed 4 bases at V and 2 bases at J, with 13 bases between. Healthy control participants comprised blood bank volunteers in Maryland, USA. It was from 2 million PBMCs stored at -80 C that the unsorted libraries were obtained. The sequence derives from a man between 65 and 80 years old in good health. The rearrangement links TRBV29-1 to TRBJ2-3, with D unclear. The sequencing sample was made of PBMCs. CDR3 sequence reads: CSVASTPSTDTQYF. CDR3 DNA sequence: TGCAGCGTTGCCTCGACACCTTCCACAGATACGCAGTATTTT.